This T cell receptor (beta chain) was captured in a study of graft-versus-host responses after intestinal transplantation listed by TCRdb under 2021. About the study as a whole: Multivisceral, liver-intestinal, or isolated intestinal transplants were received by the recipients. Rather than being sequenced by the commercial service, samples from a few later patients were sequenced in-house on an Illumina MiSeq and processed with MiXCR. A peak of at least 4% donor T cells among recipient peripheral blood mononuclear cells was the definition used for donor T cell macrochimerism. Of the roughly 25 intestinal transplant recipients enrolled in the cohort, one of whom was a retransplant, 3 patients without pretransplant specimens were excluded. Alloreactive clones were identified by sequencing pre-transplant mixed lymphocyte reaction products and comparing these products with unstimulated pre-transplant donor and recipient T cells. All recipients received anti-thymocyte globulin induction followed by maintenance tacrolimus and steroids for 3 to 4 years. Graft-versus-host and host-versus-graft alloreactive T cell clones were tracked in the graft, circulation and bone marrow after intestinal transplantation using bulk TCR-beta CDR3 sequencing.

Library generation was performed with the immunoSEQ multiplex PCR assay. For most patients, genomic DNA was isolated with the Qiagen DNeasy Blood and Tissue Kit and sent frozen to Adaptive Biotechnologies for TCR sequencing. High-throughput TCR-beta CDR3 sequencing of genomic DNA from most patients was performed by Adaptive Biotechnologies. The paper's data handling went like this. TCR sequencing data were retrieved from Adaptive's ImmunoSEQ software for more than 15 patients, whereas a few other patients were processed with MiXCR and VDJtools. CD4 versus CD8 sorting errors were corrected by removing sequences found in both subsets at a frequency ratio below 5:1. CDR3 nucleotide sequences shared between donor and recipient were removed because their origin could not be assigned. To be classed as alloreactive, a clone needed at least 2-fold expansion over unstimulated cells and a minimum CFSE-low frequency of 0.002% (template counts) or 0.001% (read counts). Clones were considered mappable if detected in sequenced pre-transplant spleen, lymph node, or MLR CFSE-low populations of the donor or recipient. The cumulative frequency of alloreactive clones was calculated as a percentage of all sequences, weighted by copy number. TCRdb provides this immuneACCESS table in a form limited to in-frame rearrangements. Some clones are lacking; in checked studies, under half of them reflect an unresolved V gene, and why the rest are absent is not known. The V and J calls and clone size were taken over from that table, and D and trimming were inferred from the DNA. In this sample the table shows just over 95,000 clones, roughly 92% of which occur a single time. In total, the top ten clones hold around 0.18% of the sample.

The time point label here, explained by the study, means: cells obtained before transplantation from donor or recipient. CD3+CD4+ and CD3+CD8+ populations were FACS-sorted from unstimulated pre-transplant donor and recipient cells taken from spleen or lymph nodes. V loses 5 bases, J loses 3 bases, and the germline ends lie 13 bases apart. For CDR1 and CDR2, the germline V gene lists MDHEN and SYDVKM. The CDR3 holds 14 amino acids from the cysteine to the phenylalanine. CDR3 DNA only is kept here, 42 bases in frame from base 1. Findings and caveats that apply to the study as a whole: GvH clones were detected in recipient bone marrow, and some appeared earlier in ileal mucosa or blood, consistent with an intestinal mucosal origin. Patients with donor T cell macrochimerism had high GvH to HvG T cell clonal ratios in their allografts. Early after transplant, peak levels of circulating GvH clones were found to be associated with declines in HvG clones. Conclusions were limited by the relatively low number and heterogeneity of intestinal transplant patients.

In regard to this clone: The target of this receptor is not known. Nothing much larger sits one base from this clone, and base qualities are not available.

The sequence links TRBV28 to TRBJ1-2; D gene: possibly TRBD1, on 5 matching bases. The material was unstimulated CD4+ T cells sorted from spleen or lymph node cells, obtained before intestinal transplant. This TCR came from a human donor who received an intestinal transplant. The bases are TGTGCCAGCAGTCCCCTCAGGGTTGACTATGGCTACACCTTC. Translation gives CASSPLRVDYGYTF.